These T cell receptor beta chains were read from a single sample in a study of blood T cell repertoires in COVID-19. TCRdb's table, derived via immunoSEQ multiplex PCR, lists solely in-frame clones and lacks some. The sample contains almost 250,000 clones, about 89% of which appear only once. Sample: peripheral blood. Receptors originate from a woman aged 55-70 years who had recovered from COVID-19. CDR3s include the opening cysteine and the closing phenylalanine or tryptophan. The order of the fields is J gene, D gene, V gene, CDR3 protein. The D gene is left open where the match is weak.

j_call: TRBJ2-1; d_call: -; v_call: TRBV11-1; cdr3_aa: CASRGGAGEKRNEQFF
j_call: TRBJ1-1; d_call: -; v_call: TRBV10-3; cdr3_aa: CAIVGGANTEAFF
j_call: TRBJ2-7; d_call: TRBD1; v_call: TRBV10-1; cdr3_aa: CASIDSRDRTSYEQYF
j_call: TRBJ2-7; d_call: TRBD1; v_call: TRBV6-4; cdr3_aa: CASSRDRGYEQYF
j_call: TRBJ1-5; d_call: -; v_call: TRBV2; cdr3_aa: CASSEDAGHNQPQHF
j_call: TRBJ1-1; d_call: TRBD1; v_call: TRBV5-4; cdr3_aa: CASSWDRDGFLNTEAFF
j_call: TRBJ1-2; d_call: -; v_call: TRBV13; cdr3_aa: CASSPQIPAAQGVGRGYTF
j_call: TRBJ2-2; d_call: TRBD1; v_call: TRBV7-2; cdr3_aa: CASSPLGQRNTGELFF
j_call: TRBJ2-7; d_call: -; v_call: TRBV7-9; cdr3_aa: CASRPTGTTYEQYF
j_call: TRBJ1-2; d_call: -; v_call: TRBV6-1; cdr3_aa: CASSERDTLYGYTF
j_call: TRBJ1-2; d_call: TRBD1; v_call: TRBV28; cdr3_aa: CASSLQGAANYGYTF